A selection of T cell receptor beta chains follows, all from one sample in a study of cytomegalovirus exposure and HLA in healthy donors. Using immunoSEQ multiplex PCR, the repertoire was profiled, and TCRdb retains in-frame clones only, with some absent. The sample carries approximately 280,000 clones, about 87% recorded once. The material sequenced was PBMCs. The receptors here all came from a woman between 18 and 30 years old in good health and CMV-seronegative. CDR3s include the opening cysteine and the closing phenylalanine or tryptophan. Fields, in order: V gene, J gene, CDR3 protein.

V: TRBV2
J: TRBJ1-4
CDR3: CASSETIGGEKLFF

V: TRBV7-8
J: TRBJ2-5
CDR3: CASSLDRGETQYF

V: TRBV2
J: TRBJ1-2
CDR3: CAGSEEWADNYGYTF

V: TRBV2
J: TRBJ1-6
CDR3: CASSETGVMSSYNSPLHF

V: TRBV19
J: TRBJ2-3
CDR3: CASSIDFVLAGAINTQYF

V: TRBV19
J: TRBJ2-7
CDR3: CASSIPGQSYEQYF

V: TRBV27
J: TRBJ2-7
CDR3: CASSERGGRSSYEQYF

V: TRBV5-1
J: TRBJ2-7
CDR3: CASSRDRGFYEQYF

V: TRBV9
J: TRBJ1-1
CDR3: CASSADSTGYTEAFF

V: TRBV5-1
J: TRBJ1-5
CDR3: CASSVTGGPTPSQPQHF

V: TRBV2
J: TRBJ1-5
CDR3: CASSGTGAGTQHF

V: TRBV18
J: TRBJ1-1
CDR3: CASSRGEGSTEAFF

V: TRBV27
J: TRBJ1-2
CDR3: CASSLGWGLGYTF

V: TRBV5-1
J: TRBJ2-3
CDR3: CASSPTGTSGATDTQYF

V: TRBV7-9
J: TRBJ1-3
CDR3: CASSLPTRTGGNTIYF

V: TRBV5-1
J: TRBJ2-5
CDR3: CASSLAITGSARETQYF

V: TRBV2
J: TRBJ2-3
CDR3: CARTLAGGPGDTQYF

V: TRBV7-9
J: TRBJ2-1
CDR3: CASGVGEQFF

V: TRBV5-4
J: TRBJ1-3
CDR3: CASSAGTGGNTIYF

V: TRBV9
J: TRBJ2-1
CDR3: CASSIQDYHINEQFF

V: TRBV11-3
J: TRBJ1-5
CDR3: CASSGGWQANSNQPQHF

V: TRBV11-3
J: TRBJ2-7
CDR3: CASSLGRGGSYEQYF

V: TRBV27
J: TRBJ1-1
CDR3: CASSLVPGQNTEAFF

V: TRBV11-2
J: TRBJ2-2
CDR3: CASSLAGDGELFF

V: TRBV27
J: TRBJ1-5
CDR3: CASSGQGNQPQHF

V: TRBV5-1
J: TRBJ2-3
CDR3: CASSLSPAGGQDTQYF

V: TRBV9
J: TRBJ2-3
CDR3: CASSGEGQLDTQYF

V: TRBV6-5
J: TRBJ2-7
CDR3: CASSLSQFILSEQYF

V: TRBV2
J: TRBJ1-2
CDR3: CASSEAFGDHGYTF

V: TRBV6-1
J: TRBJ2-7
CDR3: CASKIEGTPILEQYF

V: TRBV4-1
J: TRBJ2-2
CDR3: CASRHIPVAGELFF